A selection of T cell receptor beta chains follows, all from one sample in a study of T-cell memory formation after mild COVID-19. A single record per CDR3 protein comes from TCRdb applying MiXCR to the 5' RACE reads. The sample holds roughly 260,000 distinct CDR3 sequences, less than 20% seen once. The sequencing sample was made of PBMCs or a T cell subset sorted from them (not recorded which). Source of these receptors: a man between 18 and 35 years old who had mild COVID-19 (a few samples of this study predate the infection). Cell type and time point are not known. Both conserved end residues are part of each CDR3. The listing skips clone size in some rows; elsewhere it reads once, few, many or a size class.

TRBV12-3/TRBV12-4,TRBJ2-7,many,CASRGYYEQYF
TRBV4-3,TRBJ2-2,few,CASSQPWGSDTGELFF
TRBV7-9,TRBJ1-2,many,CASSPEAYGYTF
TRBV5-1,TRBJ2-1,many,CASSVTSVREQFF
TRBV5-1,TRBJ2-1,many,CASRPPSAYNEQFF
TRBV15,TRBJ2-5,-,CESGVQETQYF
TRBV20-1,TRBJ1-1,-,CSARPWGVVIEAFF
TRBV5-1,TRBJ1-5,many,CASSLAYGGHSNQPQHF
TRBV6-5,TRBJ1-4,-,CASSYDRGQEEKLFF
TRBV5-1,TRBJ2-5,-,CASSLPGLIQGGLAETQYF
TRBV6-5,TRBJ1-5,-,CASRRTGTGVEPQHF
TRBV5-4,TRBJ2-1,few,CASNPLGRGGREQFF
TRBV6-5,TRBJ2-3,-,CASSYSIGRNTQYF
TRBV4-1,TRBJ2-1,-,CASSQPSRGRQNEQFF
TRBV20-1,TRBJ1-2,-,CSARAPGRYGYTF
TRBV12-5,TRBJ2-5,-,CASAQGGETQYF
TRBV6-2/TRBV6-3,TRBJ2-1,-,CASSRGALQFF
TRBV7-2,TRBJ2-5,few,CASSLGPGRETQYF
TRBV24-1,TRBJ2-1,few,CATSGDRPLAYNEQFF
TRBV7-9,TRBJ2-5,many,CASSFDIRGETQYF
TRBV5-1,TRBJ2-5,-,CASGFGVGRRDTQYF
TRBV28,TRBJ2-1,-,CASSLNRVNEQFF
TRBV7-2,TRBJ1-2,few,CASRIEGGALGYTF
TRBV6-2/TRBV6-3,TRBJ2-5,few,CASRERWETQYF
TRBV12-3/TRBV12-4,TRBJ2-3,-,CASRSSTRAITQYF
TRBV20-1,TRBJ1-5,few,CSARTGLNQPQHF
TRBV4-3,TRBJ2-3,many,CASSWGGGSYTDTQYF
TRBV20-1,TRBJ1-2,few,CSAREDPRDGYTF
TRBV7-9,TRBJ2-3,few,CASASGTSGGAIRATQYF
TRBV7-2,TRBJ2-5,few,CASSFMRASQETQYF
TRBV12-3/TRBV12-4,TRBJ2-2,-,CASSLRQPNTGELFF
TRBV20-1,TRBJ2-3,-,CSAHGIAGGTDTQYF
TRBV5-4,TRBJ1-1,few,CASSWDTNTEAFF
TRBV15,TRBJ2-7,many,CATSRVMAGRTGEQYF
TRBV6-6,TRBJ2-2,many,CASSFVAGAANTGELFF
TRBV5-5,TRBJ1-1,few,CASSGRGLTEAFF
TRBV29-1,TRBJ2-5,many,CSVDGQGETQYF
TRBV3-1,TRBJ2-5,-,CASSLRTDSYQETQYF
TRBV7-2,TRBJ2-5,many,CASSHDRSGKTQYF
TRBV24-1,TRBJ2-1,-,CATRAGGSYNEQFF
TRBV4-3,TRBJ1-1,-,CASSRAQDTEAFF
TRBV25-1,TRBJ1-1,-,CASTWTDTEAFF
TRBV5-1,TRBJ2-1,few,CASSVQEGARNEQFF
TRBV6-2/TRBV6-3,TRBJ1-1,-,CASSYWGAFNTEAFF
TRBV12-3/TRBV12-4,TRBJ2-3,few,CASMGGWGRTDTQYF
TRBV7-9,TRBJ2-3,-,CAVHSGTDTQYF
TRBV5-1,TRBJ2-3,many,CASSLVPDTQYF
TRBV5-1,TRBJ1-2,-,CASSLVPANYGYTF
TRBV12-3/TRBV12-4,TRBJ2-3,many,CASTTSGGAVDTQYF
TRBV4-3,TRBJ1-2,-,CASSHEPRDRGNYGYTF
TRBV7-9,TRBJ2-7,few,CASGTFGTARRSHEQYF
TRBV11-2,TRBJ2-5,-,CASSLPFRETQYF
TRBV4-3,TRBJ1-3,few,CASSQDTIQGAGNTIYF
TRBV12-3/TRBV12-4,TRBJ2-2,few,CASSFQYTGELFF
TRBV7-2,TRBJ1-1,few,CASSLAGAEAFF